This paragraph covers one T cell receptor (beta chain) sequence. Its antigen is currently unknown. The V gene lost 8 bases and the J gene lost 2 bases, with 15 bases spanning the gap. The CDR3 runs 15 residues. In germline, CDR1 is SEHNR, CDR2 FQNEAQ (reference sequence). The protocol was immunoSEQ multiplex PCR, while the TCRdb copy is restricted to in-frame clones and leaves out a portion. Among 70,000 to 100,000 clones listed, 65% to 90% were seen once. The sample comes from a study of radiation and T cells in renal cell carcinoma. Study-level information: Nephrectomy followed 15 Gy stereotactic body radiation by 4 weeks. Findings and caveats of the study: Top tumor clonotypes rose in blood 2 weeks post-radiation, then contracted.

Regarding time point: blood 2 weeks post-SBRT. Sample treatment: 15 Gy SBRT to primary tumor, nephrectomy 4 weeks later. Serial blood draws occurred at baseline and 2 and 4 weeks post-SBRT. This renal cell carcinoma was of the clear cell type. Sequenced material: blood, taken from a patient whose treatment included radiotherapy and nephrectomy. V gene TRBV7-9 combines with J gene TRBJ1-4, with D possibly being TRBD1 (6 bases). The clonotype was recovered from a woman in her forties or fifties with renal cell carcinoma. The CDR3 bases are TGTGCCAGCTCAAGGGGGACTCCGACTAATGAAAAACTGTTTTTT. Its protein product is CASSRGTPTNEKLFF.